One sample yielded the 3 T cell receptor beta chains listed below, sequenced in a study of a mutant IDH1 vaccine in newly diagnosed glioma. Sequenced by immunoSEQ multiplex PCR; TCRdb stores in-frame clones only, minus some. The table lists approximately 66,000 clones, under 90% of them singletons. Time point defined: week 23, last vaccination. Alongside topical imiquimod, each dose of vaccine comprised 300 ug of mutant IDH1 20-mer peptide. Antigen specificity for these receptors is unknown. Here the sequenced sample was PBMCs, taken from a glioma patient whose treatment included an IDH1 peptide vaccine. All receptors derive from a young man with glioma.

This clone showed up just once. The chain joins TRBV19 to TRBJ2-1, with TRBD1 matching over 8 bases. CDR1 and CDR2 (germline): LNHDA, SQIVND (reference sequence). There are 16 residues in the CDR3. V shed 6 bases, J shed 0 bases, and the junction held 7 bases outside the gene matches. The CDR3 nucleotides are TGTGCCAGTAGCCCTTGGACAGGGAGCTCCTACAATGAGCAGTTCTTC. This encodes CASSPWTGSSYNEQFF.

The chain recombines TRBV5-1 with TRBJ1-6; D is unclear. Trimming took off 4 bases at V and 7 bases at J, with 12 bases between the two ends. The CDR3 is 14 residues long. Per germline, CDR1 SGHRS and CDR2 YFSETQ. The CDR3 bases are TGCGCCAGCAGCATAACTCACGTAAATTCACCCCTCCACTTT. Translating it yields CASSITHVNSPLHF.

V gene TRBV27 combines with J gene TRBJ2-7, with 11 bases lining up with TRBD2. Per the germline V gene, CDR1 is MNHEY and CDR2 is SMNVEV (reference sequence). V dropped 6 bases and J dropped 4; count of bases not matched to a gene: 8. The CDR3 is 15 residues long. CDR3 in DNA: TGTGCCAGCAGCCCCCTGGCTAGCGGGAGGTACGAGCAGTACTTC. The encoded protein is CASSPLASGRYEQYF.